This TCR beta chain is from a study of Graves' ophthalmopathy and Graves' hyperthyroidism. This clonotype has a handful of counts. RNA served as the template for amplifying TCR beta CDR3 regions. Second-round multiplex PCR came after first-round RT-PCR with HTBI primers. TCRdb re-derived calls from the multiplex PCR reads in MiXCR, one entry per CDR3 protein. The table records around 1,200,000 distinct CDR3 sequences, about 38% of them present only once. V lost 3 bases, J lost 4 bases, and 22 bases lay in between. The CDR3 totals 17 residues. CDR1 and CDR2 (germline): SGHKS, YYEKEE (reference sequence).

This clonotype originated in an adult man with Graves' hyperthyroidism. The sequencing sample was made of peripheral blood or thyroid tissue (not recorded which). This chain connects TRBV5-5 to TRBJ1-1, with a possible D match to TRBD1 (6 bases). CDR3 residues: CASSSGDLGAIGTEAFF. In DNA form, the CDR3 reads TGTGCCAGCAGCTCGGGGGACTTGGGGGCCATCGGCACTGAAGCTTTCTTT. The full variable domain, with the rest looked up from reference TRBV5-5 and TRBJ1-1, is DAGVTQSPTHLIKTRGQQVTLRCSPISGHKSVSWYQQVLGQGPQFIFQYYEKEERGRGNFPDRFSARQFPNYSSELNVNALLLGDSALYLCASSSGDLGAIGTEAFFGQGTRLTVV.